This TCR beta chain was sequenced in a study of siplizumab effects on memory and regulatory T cells. It was 85,000 to 100,000 TCR templates that were assayed per sample. Assay used: immunoSEQ multiplex PCR; TCRdb lists only in-frame clones, some missing. The sample shows 110,000 or so clones, over 85% of them seen only once. The CDR3 length is 14 residues. Germline lookup yields CDR1 MNHNS and CDR2 SASEGT. As to this clone: Its antigen is not identified.

Study-wide findings and caveats: Tregs that proliferated in siplizumab cultures did not have their suppressive function confirmed. A naive or memory phenotype could not be assigned to roughly 80-96% of the proliferating CD4+ or CD8+ clones. Sequences below about 10^-5 frequency were poorly captured, limiting mapping of alloreactive clones.

Input material: non-Treg CD4+ T cells sorted from blood. V gene TRBV6-1 combines with J gene TRBJ2-5; D remains unclear. Gene TRBJ2-7 matches the end of the DNA better, so the J call may be wrong. This receptor was identified in a human donor in good health. The CDR3 is CASSEARISYEQYF. CDR3 nucleotide sequence: TGTGCCAGCAGTGAAGCGAGGATCTCCTACGAGCAGTACTTC.